This TCR beta chain was documented in a study of STAT5B mutations in CD4+ large granular lymphocyte leukemia. Findings of the study overall: TRBV06-family usage was enriched in top patient clones (8/27) versus controls (2/35). Without putative leukemic clones, patient CD4-sorted repertoires remained more clonal than healthy CD4+ repertoires.

V lost 4 bases and J 3 bases, leaving 10 bases between the germline ends. The germline V gene has CDR1 SGHRS and CDR2 YFSETQ. This CDR3 contains 14 residues. Remarks on this clone: The antigen is not known.

In the study's own analysis: Productive clonotypes were detectable down to 2.59 x 10-5 frequency. Clones were read by immunoSEQ multiplex PCR, and TCRdb kept only the in-frame ones, dropping some. V, J and clone size were drawn from that table, and D and trimming were deduced from the DNA. The data show approximately 25,000 clones, 74% seen once. This sequence was found in a human donor in good health. The chain recombines TRBV5-1 with TRBJ2-2; D ambiguous. The material sequenced was CD4+ T cells from blood buffy coats. For the CDR3, the DNA is TGCGCCAGCAGCCAGTCCTTGGACACCGGGGAGCTGTTTTTT. Its translation is CASSQSLDTGELFF. The complete variable domain, with remaining parts taken from reference TRBV5-1 and TRBJ2-2, reads KAGVTQTPRYLIKTRGQQVTLSCSPISGHRSVSWYQQTPGQGLQFLFEYFSETQRNKGNFPGRFSGRQFSNSRSEMNVSTLELGDSALYLCASSQSLDTGELFFGEGSRLTVL.